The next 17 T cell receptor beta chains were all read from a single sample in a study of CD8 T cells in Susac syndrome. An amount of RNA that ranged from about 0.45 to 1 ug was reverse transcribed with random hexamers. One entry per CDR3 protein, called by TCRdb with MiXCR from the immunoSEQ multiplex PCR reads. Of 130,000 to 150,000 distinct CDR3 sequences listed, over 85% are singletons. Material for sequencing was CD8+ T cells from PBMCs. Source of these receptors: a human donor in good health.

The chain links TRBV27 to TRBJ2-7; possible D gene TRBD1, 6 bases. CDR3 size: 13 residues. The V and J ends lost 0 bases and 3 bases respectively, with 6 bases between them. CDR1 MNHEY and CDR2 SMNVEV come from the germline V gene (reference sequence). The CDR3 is CASSLSTGYEQYF. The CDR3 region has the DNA TGTGCCAGCAGTTTATCGACAGGCTACGAGCAGTACTTC.

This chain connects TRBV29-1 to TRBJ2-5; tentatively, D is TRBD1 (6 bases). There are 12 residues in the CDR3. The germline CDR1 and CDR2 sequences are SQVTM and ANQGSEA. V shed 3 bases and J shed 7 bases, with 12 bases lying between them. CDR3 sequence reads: CSVEDSPGTQYF. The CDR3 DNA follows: TGCAGCGTTGAGGACAGTCCCGGGACCCAGTACTTC.

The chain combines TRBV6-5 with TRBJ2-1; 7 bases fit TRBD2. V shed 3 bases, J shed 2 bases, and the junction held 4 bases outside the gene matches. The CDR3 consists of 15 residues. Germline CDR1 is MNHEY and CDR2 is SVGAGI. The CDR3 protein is CASSYSGLAYNEQFF. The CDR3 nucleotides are TGTGCCAGCAGTTATAGCGGGCTGGCCTACAATGAGCAGTTCTTC.

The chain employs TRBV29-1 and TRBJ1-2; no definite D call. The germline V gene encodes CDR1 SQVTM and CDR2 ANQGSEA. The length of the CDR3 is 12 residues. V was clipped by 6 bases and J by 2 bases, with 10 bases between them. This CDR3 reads CSVIGSNYGYTF. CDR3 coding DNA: TGCAGCGTAATAGGGTCAAACTATGGCTACACCTTC.

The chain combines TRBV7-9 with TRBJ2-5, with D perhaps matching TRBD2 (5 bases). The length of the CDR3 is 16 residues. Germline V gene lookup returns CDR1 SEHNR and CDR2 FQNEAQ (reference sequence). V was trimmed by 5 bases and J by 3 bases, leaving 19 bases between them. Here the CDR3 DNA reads TGTGCCAGCAGCGCAGTCCTCCCAGCGGCCAAAGAGACCCAGTACTTC. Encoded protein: CASSAVLPAAKETQYF.

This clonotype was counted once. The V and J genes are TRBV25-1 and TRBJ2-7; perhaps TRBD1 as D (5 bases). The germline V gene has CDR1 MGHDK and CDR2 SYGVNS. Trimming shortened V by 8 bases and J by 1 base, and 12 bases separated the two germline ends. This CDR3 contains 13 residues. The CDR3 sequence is CASGVTASYEQYF. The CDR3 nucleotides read TGTGCCAGCGGTGTGACAGCTTCCTACGAGCAGTACTTC.

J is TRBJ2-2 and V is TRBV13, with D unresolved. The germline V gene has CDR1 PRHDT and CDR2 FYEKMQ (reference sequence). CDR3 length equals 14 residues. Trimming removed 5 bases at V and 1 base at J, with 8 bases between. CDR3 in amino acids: CASSRGRNTGELFF. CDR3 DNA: TGTGCCAGCAGCCGTGGACGGAACACCGGGGAGCTGTTTTTT. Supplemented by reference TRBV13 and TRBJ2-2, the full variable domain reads AAGVIQSPRHLIKEKRETATLKCYPIPRHDTVYWYQQGPGQDPQFLISFYEKMQSDKGSIPDRFSAQQFSDYHSELNMSSLELGDSALYFCASSRGRNTGELFFGEGSRLTVL.

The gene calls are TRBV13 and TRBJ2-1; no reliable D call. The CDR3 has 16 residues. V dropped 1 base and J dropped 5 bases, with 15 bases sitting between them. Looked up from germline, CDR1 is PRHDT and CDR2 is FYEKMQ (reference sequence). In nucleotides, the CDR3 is TGTGCCAGCAGCTTAGAAGGTTGGCAGGCCAACAATGAGCAGTTCTTC. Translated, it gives CASSLEGWQANNEQFF.

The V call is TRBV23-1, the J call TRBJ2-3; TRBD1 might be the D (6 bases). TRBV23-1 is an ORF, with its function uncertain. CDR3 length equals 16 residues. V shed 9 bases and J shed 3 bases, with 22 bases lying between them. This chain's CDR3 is CARKQGRESITDTQYF. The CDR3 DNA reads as TGCGCCAGAAAACAGGGCCGGGAATCGATTACAGATACGCAGTATTTT.

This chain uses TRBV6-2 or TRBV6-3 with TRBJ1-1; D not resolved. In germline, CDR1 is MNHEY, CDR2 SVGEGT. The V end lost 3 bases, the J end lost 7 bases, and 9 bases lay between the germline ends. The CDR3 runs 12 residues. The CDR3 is CASSYSRYEAFF. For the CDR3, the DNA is TGTGCCAGCAGTTATTCAAGATATGAAGCTTTCTTT.

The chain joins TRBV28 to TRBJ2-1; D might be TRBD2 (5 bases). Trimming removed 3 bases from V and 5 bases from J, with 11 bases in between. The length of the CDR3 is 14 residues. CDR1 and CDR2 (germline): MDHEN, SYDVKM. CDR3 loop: CASSFFRGDNEQFF. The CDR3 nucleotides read TGTGCCAGCAGTTTTTTCCGGGGTGACAATGAGCAGTTCTTC.

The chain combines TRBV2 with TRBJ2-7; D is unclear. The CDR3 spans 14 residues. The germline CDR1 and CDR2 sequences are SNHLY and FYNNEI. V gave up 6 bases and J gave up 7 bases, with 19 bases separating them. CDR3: CASSESASVWEQYF. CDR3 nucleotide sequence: TGTGCCAGCAGCGAATCGGCCTCCGTCTGGGAGCAGTACTTC.

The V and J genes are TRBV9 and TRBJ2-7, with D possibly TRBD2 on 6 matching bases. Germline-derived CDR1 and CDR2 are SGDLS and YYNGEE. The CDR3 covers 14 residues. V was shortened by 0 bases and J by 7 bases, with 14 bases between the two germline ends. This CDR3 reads CASSVDDGSREQYF. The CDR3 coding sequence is TGTGCCAGCAGCGTAGACGACGGGAGCCGGGAGCAGTACTTC.

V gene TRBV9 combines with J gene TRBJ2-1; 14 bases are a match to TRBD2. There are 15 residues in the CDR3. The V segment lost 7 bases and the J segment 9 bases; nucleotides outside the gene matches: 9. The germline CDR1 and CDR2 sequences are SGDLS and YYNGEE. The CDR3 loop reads CASSATSGRAGEQFF. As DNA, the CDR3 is TGTGCCAGCTCCGCGACTAGCGGGAGGGCCGGTGAGCAGTTCTTC.

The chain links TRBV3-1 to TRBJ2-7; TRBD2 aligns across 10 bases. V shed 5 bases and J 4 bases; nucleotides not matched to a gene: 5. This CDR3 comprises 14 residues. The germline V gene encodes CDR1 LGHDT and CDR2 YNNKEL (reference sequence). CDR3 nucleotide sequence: TGTGCCAGCAGCTCACGGACTAGCGGATACGAGCAGTACTTC. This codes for CASSSRTSGYEQYF.

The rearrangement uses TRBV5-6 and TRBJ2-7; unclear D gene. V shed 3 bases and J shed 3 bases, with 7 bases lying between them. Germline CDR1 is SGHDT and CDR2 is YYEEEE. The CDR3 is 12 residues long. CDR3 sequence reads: CASSSDFYEQYF. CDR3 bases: TGTGCCAGCAGCTCTGACTTCTACGAGCAGTACTTC.

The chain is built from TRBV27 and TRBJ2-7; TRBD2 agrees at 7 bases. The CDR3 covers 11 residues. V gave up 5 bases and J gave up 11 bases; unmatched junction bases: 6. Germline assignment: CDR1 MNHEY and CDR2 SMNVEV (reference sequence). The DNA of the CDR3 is TGTGCCAGCAGTAGCGGGACGGTTGAGTACTTC. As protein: CASSSGTVEYF.